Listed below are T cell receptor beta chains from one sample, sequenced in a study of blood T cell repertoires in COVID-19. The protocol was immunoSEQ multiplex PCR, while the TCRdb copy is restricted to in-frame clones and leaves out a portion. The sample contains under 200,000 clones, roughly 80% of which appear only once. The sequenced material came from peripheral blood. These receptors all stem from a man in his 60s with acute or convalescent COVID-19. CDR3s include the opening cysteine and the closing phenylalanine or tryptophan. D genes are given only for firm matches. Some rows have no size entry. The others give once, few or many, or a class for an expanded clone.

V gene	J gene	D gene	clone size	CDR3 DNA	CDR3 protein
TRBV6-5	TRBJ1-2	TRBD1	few	TGTGCCAGCGGGGACAGGGACTATGGCTACACCTTC	CASGDRDYGYTF
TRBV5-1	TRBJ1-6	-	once	TGCGCCAGCAGCTTGTCGGGGGATAGGAATTCACCCCTCCACTTT	CASSLSGDRNSPLHF
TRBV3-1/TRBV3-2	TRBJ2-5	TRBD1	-	TGTGCCAGCAGCCGGGACAGGGATGAGACCCAGTACTTC	CASSRDRDETQYF
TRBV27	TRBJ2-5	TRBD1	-	TGTGCCAGCAGTGTCTCAGGGGGCCTGGAGACCCAGTACTTC	CASSVSGGLETQYF
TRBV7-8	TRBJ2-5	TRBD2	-	TGTGCCAGCAGCTTACGGGGGAGCGGGGGGGAGTGGCAAGAGACCCAGTACTTC	CASSLRGSGGEWQETQYF
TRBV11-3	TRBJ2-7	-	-	TGTGCCAGCAGCGACCAAGGAGCGGACTACTACGAGCAGTACTTC	CASSDQGADYYEQYF
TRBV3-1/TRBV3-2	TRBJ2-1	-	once	TGTGCCAGCACCCGGACAGCTATAAACAATGAGCAGTTCTTC	CASTRTAINNEQFF
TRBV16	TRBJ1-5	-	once	TGTGCCAGCAGCCAAGTTGGCGGTCAGCCCCAGCATTTT	CASSQVGGQPQHF
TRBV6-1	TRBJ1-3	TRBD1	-	TGTGCCAGCAGTGAAGCTTACCACAGGGGCCCCTCTGGAAACACCATATATTTT	CASSEAYHRGPSGNTIYF
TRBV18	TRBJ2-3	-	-	TGTGCCAGCTCACCACCTCGAGCGGGCACAGATACGCAGTATTTT	CASSPPRAGTDTQYF
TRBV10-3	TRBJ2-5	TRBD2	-	TGTGCCATCAGTGAGTCCGGGGGAGGGGAGACCCAGTACTTC	CAISESGGGETQYF
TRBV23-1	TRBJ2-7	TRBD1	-	TGCGCCACCCAACCCCTCCCCCGAGACAGGGACTACGAGCAGTACTTC	CATQPLPRDRDYEQYF
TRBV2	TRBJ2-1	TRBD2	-	TGTGCCAGCAGGGGGACTAGCGGGGGGTCGAATGAGCAGTTCTTC	CASRGTSGGSNEQFF
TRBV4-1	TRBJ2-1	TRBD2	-	TGCGCCAGCTCCCCAAGCGGGGGGGCCCACAATGAGCAGTTCTTC	CASSPSGGAHNEQFF
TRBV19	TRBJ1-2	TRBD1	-	TGTGCCAGTAGTCCAGGACAGGCCCACTATGGCTACACCTTC	CASSPGQAHYGYTF
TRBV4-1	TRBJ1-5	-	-	TGCGCCAGCAGCCAAGTTGTTCGGACGGGGGTGGGCAATCAGCCCCAGCATTTT	CASSQVVRTGVGNQPQHF
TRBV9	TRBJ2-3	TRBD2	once	TGTGCCAGCAGCTCCATAGCGGGGGACAGCACAGATACGCAGTATTTT	CASSSIAGDSTDTQYF
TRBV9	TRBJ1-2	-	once	TGTGCCAGCAGCGGATCACCAACATACAGGGACCGGAGGTATGGCTACACCTTC	CASSGSPTYRDRRYGYTF
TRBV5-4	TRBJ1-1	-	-	TGTGCCAGCAGCTACGGACAGTCGGGGAACACTGAAGCTTTCTTT	CASSYGQSGNTEAFF
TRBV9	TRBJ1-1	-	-	TGTGCCAGCAGTGGATCCGAGGGGGTTATCCAACCCTGGGCCCCTGAAGCTTTCTTT	CASSGSEGVIQPWAPEAFF
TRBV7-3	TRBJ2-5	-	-	TGTGCCAGCAGCTTAGTTGGGGGCGGTGGGGAGACCCAGTACTTC	CASSLVGGGGETQYF
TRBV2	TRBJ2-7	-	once	TGTGCCAGCAGTGACAACAGGGTCTCCTACGAGCAGTACTTC	CASSDNRVSYEQYF
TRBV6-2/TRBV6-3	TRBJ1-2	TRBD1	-	TGTGCCAGCAGTTACTATGGACAGGAGGCTTATGGCTACACCTTC	CASSYYGQEAYGYTF
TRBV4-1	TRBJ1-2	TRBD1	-	TGCGCCAGCAGCCAAGTTTGGGACAGTCATAACTATGGCTACACCTTC	CASSQVWDSHNYGYTF
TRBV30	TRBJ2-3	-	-	TGTGCCTGGACCCAAGTACTAGGAGATACGCAGTATTTT	CAWTQVLGDTQYF
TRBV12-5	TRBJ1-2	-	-	TGTGCTAGTGGCGCCGAGACATATGGCTACACCTTC	CASGAETYGYTF
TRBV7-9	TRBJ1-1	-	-	TGTGCCAGCAGCTTAGACAGCACTGAAGCTTTCTTT	CASSLDSTEAFF
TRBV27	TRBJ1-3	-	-	TGTGCCAGCAGTCCGAACCCTGAACCAGCGAGCTCTGGAAACACCATATATTTT	CASSPNPEPASSGNTIYF
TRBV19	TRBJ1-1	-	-	TGTGCCAGTAGTATAGTGGGGGGCACTGAAGCTTTCTTT	CASSIVGGTEAFF
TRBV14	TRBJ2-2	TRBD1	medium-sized	TGTGCCAGCAGGGACACAGGGGAAACGAACACCGGGGAGCTGTTTTTT	CASRDTGETNTGELFF
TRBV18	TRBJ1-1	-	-	TGTGCCAGCTCACCAAACCAGGCAGGTACCTCTGGTGAAGCTTTCTTT	CASSPNQAGTSGEAFF
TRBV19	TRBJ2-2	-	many	TGTGCCAGTAGTACACAGGGAGCCGGGGAGCTGTTTTTT	CASSTQGAGELFF
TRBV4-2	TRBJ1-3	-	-	TGTGCCAGCAGCCAAGATGGAGTAGTAAGTTACTCTGGAAACACCATATATTTT	CASSQDGVVSYSGNTIYF
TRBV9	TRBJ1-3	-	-	TGTGCCAGCAGCCCAAAAGACAGGGGAAACACCATATATTTT	CASSPKDRGNTIYF
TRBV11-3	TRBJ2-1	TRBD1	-	TGTGCCAGCAGCGCGGGACAGGGGGTAACCTACAATGAGCAGTTCTTC	CASSAGQGVTYNEQFF
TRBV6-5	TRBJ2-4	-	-	TGTGCCAGCGGTCCAACAGGGTCGGGCATTCAGTACTTC	CASGPTGSGIQYF
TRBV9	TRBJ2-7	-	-	TGTGCCAGCAGCGTAGAATGGAGCGGAACGTATGAGCAGTACTTC	CASSVEWSGTYEQYF
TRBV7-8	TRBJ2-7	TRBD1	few	TGTGCCAGCAGTTCCTTCCGGGACAGGGATTACGAGCAGTACTTC	CASSSFRDRDYEQYF
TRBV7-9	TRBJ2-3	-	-	TGTGCCAGCAGCTTATCCCTAACCACAGATACGCAGTATTTT	CASSLSLTTDTQYF
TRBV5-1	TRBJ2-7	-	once	TGCGCCAGCAGCTTAACCGGGACGCGGGGAGATTATCACGAGCAGTACTTC	CASSLTGTRGDYHEQYF
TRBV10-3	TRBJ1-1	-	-	TGTGCCATTAACAGGGAGAAGGACACTGAAGCTTTCTTT	CAINREKDTEAFF
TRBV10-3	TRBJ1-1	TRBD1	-	TGTGCCATCAAGGGACAGGGTGAGACTGAAGCTTTCTTT	CAIKGQGETEAFF
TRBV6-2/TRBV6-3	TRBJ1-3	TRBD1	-	TGTGCCAGCAGTTACTCCCCGGGACAGGGAGGAGGAAGAAACACCATATATTTT	CASSYSPGQGGGRNTIYF
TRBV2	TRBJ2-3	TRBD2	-	TGTGCCAGCAGTCCTAGCGGGGGGTCCACAGATACGCAGTATTTT	CASSPSGGSTDTQYF
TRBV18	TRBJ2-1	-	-	TGTGCCAGCTCACCACCGGACAGCCATGAGCAGTTCTTC	CASSPPDSHEQFF
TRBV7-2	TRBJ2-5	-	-	TGTGCCAGCAGCTACCAGGGGAGAGAGGAGACCCAGTACTTC	CASSYQGREETQYF
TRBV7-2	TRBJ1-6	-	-	TGTGCCAGCAGGAACATACAGGCCGCCTCGTCTAATTCACCCCTCCACTTT	CASRNIQAASSNSPLHF
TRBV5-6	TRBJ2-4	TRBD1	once	TGTGCCAGCAACCAAGCCGGGACAGGGCTCAACATTCAGTACTTC	CASNQAGTGLNIQYF
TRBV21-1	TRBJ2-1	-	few	TGTGCCAGCAGCACCTCGACAGGGTTAGGGAATGAGCAGTTCTTC	CASSTSTGLGNEQFF
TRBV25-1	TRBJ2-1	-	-	TGTGCCAGCAGTGTCTACGGTGAGCAGTTCTTC	CASSVYGEQFF
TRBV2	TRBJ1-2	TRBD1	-	TGTGCCAGCAGTGAAACAGGGGGCTATGGCTACACCTTC	CASSETGGYGYTF
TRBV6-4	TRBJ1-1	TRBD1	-	TGTGCCAGCAGAGAGGGGGCTGGGGTAGGTGAAGCTTTCTTT	CASREGAGVGEAFF
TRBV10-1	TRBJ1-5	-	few	TGCGCCAGCAGTGACCGGGACATACCCCAGCCCCAGCATTTT	CASSDRDIPQPQHF